The following is a TCR beta chain sequence with its context. How the authors handled the data: It was from reference gene primer amplification that nucleated cell counts were estimated. Some clones are missing from TCRdb's copy, which holds only in-frame ones; the method was immunoSEQ multiplex PCR. The V and J calls and clone size are taken from that table; D and trimming were inferred from the DNA. The data contain around 140,000 clones, 77% of them singletons. This sample stems from a study of blood T cell repertoires in COVID-19. As for the study in general: COVID-19 samples from acute and convalescent phases originated in the United States, Italy and Spain. PBMCs, B-cell-depleted T cells, or T cells provided the cDNA or gDNA that made up the material.

CDR3 length equals 18 residues. J was trimmed by 4 bases and V by 3 bases; bases with no gene match: 12. Germline V lookup: CDR1 SGHVS, CDR2 FQNEAQ. The TCR was taken from a woman between 50 and 59 years old with active or convalescent COVID-19. The chain recombines TRBV7-8 with TRBJ2-7; 13 nucleotides line up with TRBD2. The sample comprised peripheral blood. The CDR3 DNA follows: TGTGCCAGCAGCTTGGGGACTAGCGGGGCCTCAGGCGGATACGAGCAGTACTTC. Translated, it gives CASSLGTSGASGGYEQYF.